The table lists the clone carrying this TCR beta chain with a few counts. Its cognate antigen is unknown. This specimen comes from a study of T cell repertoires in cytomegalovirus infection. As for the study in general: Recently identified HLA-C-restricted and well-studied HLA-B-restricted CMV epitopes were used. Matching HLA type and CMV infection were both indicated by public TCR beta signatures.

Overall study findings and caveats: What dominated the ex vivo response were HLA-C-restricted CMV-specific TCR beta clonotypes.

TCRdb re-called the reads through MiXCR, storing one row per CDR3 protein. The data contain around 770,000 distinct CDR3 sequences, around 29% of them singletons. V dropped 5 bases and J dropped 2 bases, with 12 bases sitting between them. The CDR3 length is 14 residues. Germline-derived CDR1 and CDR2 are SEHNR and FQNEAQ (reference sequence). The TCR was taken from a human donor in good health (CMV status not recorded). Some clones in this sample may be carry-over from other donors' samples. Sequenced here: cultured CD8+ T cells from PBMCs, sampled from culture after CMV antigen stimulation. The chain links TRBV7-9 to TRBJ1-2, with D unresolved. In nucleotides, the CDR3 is TGTGCCAGCAGCCCTCCTTTGGGGAACTATGGCTACACCTTC. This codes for CASSPPLGNYGYTF.